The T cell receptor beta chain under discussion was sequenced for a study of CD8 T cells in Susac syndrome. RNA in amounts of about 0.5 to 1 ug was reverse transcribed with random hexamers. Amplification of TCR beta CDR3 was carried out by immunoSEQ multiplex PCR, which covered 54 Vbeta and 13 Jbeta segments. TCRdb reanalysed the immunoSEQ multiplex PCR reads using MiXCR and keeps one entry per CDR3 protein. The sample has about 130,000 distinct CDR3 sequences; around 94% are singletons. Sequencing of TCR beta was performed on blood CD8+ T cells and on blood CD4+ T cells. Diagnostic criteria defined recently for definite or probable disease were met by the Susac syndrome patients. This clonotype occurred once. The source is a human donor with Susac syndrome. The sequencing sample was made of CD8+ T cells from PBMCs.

CDR3 sequence reads: CASSTSGNYNEQFF. The CDR3 coding sequence is TGTGCCAGTAGTACTAGCGGGAACTACAATGAGCAGTTCTTC. The chain combines TRBV19 with TRBJ2-1, with TRBD2 identical over 9 bases. From germline, CDR1 is LNHDA and CDR2 SQIVND (reference sequence). This CDR3 region has 14 residues. The V gene end was trimmed by 4 bases and the J gene end by 3 bases; junction bases not matched to a gene: 1.